The source of this T cell receptor beta chain is a study of T cell repertoires in cytomegalovirus infection. CDR3 length: 15 amino acids. Germline loops: CDR1 MDHEN, CDR2 SYDVKM. V dropped 5 bases and J dropped 9 bases, with 20 bases sitting between them. The table lists this clonotype with many counts. MiXCR, run by TCRdb on the reads, gives a single entry per CDR3 protein. The sample records approximately 500,000 distinct CDR3 sequences, around 11% being singletons. This TCR came from a human donor in good health (CMV status not recorded). Some clones in this sample may be carry-over from other donors' samples. Sequencing was performed on PBMCs. The V and J genes are TRBV28 and TRBJ2-1; D may be TRBD2 (7 bases). The CDR3 nucleotides are TGTGCCAGCAGTGAAGTGGGAGGGGGGCGTGTTGAGCAGTTCTTC. It translates to CASSEVGGGRVEQFF.